These 18 T cell receptor beta chains share one sample of origin, sequenced in a study of blood T cell repertoires in COVID-19. Here immunoSEQ multiplex PCR was the method, and the copy in TCRdb shows in-frame clones only, minus some. The sample has 80,000 to 85,000 clones, more than 80% seen once. Material for sequencing was peripheral blood. These receptors all come from a human donor in a cohort sampled during active COVID-19.

The chain is built from TRBV28 and TRBJ2-7; TRBD1 aligns across 10 bases. Germline values: CDR1 MDHEN, CDR2 SYDVKM. The CDR3 contains 14 residues. Unmatched junction bases numbered 5, after V lost 2 bases and J lost 7 bases. The DNA of the CDR3 is TGTGCCAGCAGTTTACGACAGGGGGCTCGAGAGCAGTACTTC. Protein: CASSLRQGAREQYF.

The chain carries TRBV10-3 and TRBJ1-5; TRBD1 aligns across 8 bases. J lost 0 bases, V lost 7 bases, and 8 bases had no gene match. The CDR3 is 16 amino acids. CDR1 and CDR2 (germline): ENHRY, SYGVKD. CDR3 coding DNA: TGTGCCATCAACGACCCCGGACAGGGTAGCAATCAGCCCCAGCATTTT. This sequence encodes CAINDPGQGSNQPQHF.

The gene calls are TRBV5-1 and TRBJ2-4, with TRBD2 matching over 14 bases. CDR1 and CDR2 (germline): SGHRS, YFSETQ. The ends lost 3 bases at V and 0 bases at J; junction bases unmatched: 8. The length of the CDR3 is 19 residues. The DNA for the CDR3 is TGCGCCAGCAGCTCAATCCCGGGACTAGCGGGGGTAGCCAAAAACATTCAGTACTTC. This gives the protein CASSSIPGLAGVAKNIQYF.

A remark on this clone: One junction end disagrees with the germline gene, perhaps due to a read error. This chain links TRBV6-1 with TRBJ2-3, with 15 nucleotides matching TRBD2. Germline lookup yields CDR1 MNHNS and CDR2 SASEGT. The CDR3 loop spans 18 amino acids. CDR3 DNA: TGTGCCAGCACTGAAAGGACTAGCGGGGGGGCCGTAGGGGATACGCAGTATTTT. Translated, it gives CASTERTSGGAVGDTQYF.

The genes are TRBV5-1 and TRBJ2-7, with D maybe TRBD1 (6 bases). Germline assignment: CDR1 SGHRS and CDR2 YFSETQ. This CDR3 comprises 16 residues. The germline V and J ends were trimmed by 4 bases and 2 bases, with 19 bases remaining between them. The CDR3 nucleotides are TGCGCCAGCAGCCCTACGACAGGCAACCCTCCCTACGAGCAGTACTTC. This translates into CASSPTTGNPPYEQYF.

The chain uses TRBV3-1 (or the pseudogene TRBV3-2) and TRBJ1-3; a possible D gene is TRBD1 (6 bases). The CDR3 sequence is 15 residues long. The V gene lost 1 base and the J gene lost 2 bases, with 9 bases spanning the gap. Germline V lookup: CDR1 LGHDT, CDR2 YNNKEL (reference sequence). The DNA of the CDR3 is TGTGCCAGCAGCCAAGGGAAGGGGGCTGGAAACACCATATATTTT. It specifies CASSQGKGAGNTIYF.

The rearrangement uses TRBV5-1 and TRBJ2-2, with a possible D match to TRBD1 (7 bases). This CDR3 has 16 amino acids. V gave up 2 bases and J gave up 1 base, with 12 bases separating them. The germline CDR1 and CDR2 sequences are SGHRS and YFSETQ. The CDR3 spells CASSFHRGGNTGELFF. In DNA form, the CDR3 reads TGCGCCAGCAGCTTCCACAGGGGAGGGAACACCGGGGAGCTGTTTTTT.

The chain recombines TRBV6-5 with TRBJ1-2, with 7 bases identical to TRBD1. Germline-derived CDR1 and CDR2 are MNHEY and SVGAGI. The V and J ends lost 4 bases and 12 bases, in that order; junction bases with no gene match: 5. This CDR3 spans 11 amino acids. The CDR3 DNA reads TGTGCCAGCAGTTCGGGACAGTCTAACACCTTC. It encodes CASSSGQSNTF.

In this sample, this clone turned up a few times. The chain combines TRBV10-3 with TRBJ2-2; 9 nucleotides agree with TRBD1. There are 16 residues in the CDR3. The germline CDR1 and CDR2 sequences are ENHRY and SYGVKD. Trimming at V came to 6 bases and at J to 4 bases, leaving 9 bases not matched to a gene. CDR3 bases: TGTGCCATCAGCGGAGGAGGACAGGGGAGCACCGGGGAGCTGTTTTTT. Protein sequence: CAISGGGQGSTGELFF.

The chain combines TRBV6-4 with TRBJ2-1, with D perhaps matching TRBD1 (6 bases). Germline CDR1 is MRHNA and CDR2 is SNTAGT. Trimming took 5 bases from V and 4 from J, leaving 9 bases between them. The CDR3 covers 13 residues. The CDR3 DNA is TGTGCCAGCAGTTCCGGACAGTACAATGAGCAGTTCTTC. Encoded protein: CASSSGQYNEQFF.

This sequence joins TRBV7-9 and TRBJ1-2; D call uncertain. This CDR3 has 13 amino acids. The V gene's germline CDR1 is SEHNR and CDR2 FQNEAQ (reference sequence). Trimming took 5 bases from V and 7 from J, leaving 14 bases between them. This CDR3 reads CASSDGLSGGYTF. CDR3 DNA: TGTGCCAGCAGCGACGGACTGAGCGGTGGCTACACCTTC.

The chain links TRBV5-4 to TRBJ2-2, with D possibly TRBD2 on 6 matching bases. V was cut by 0 bases and J by 0 bases, with 6 bases left in between. The CDR3 is 15 amino acids. Germline V CDR1 and CDR2: SGHNT, YYREEE (reference sequence). DNA of the CDR3: TGTGCCAGCAGCTTGGGACTAGCGAACACCGGGGAGCTGTTTTTT. It specifies CASSLGLANTGELFF.

V usage is TRBV7-6 and J usage is TRBJ2-3; 9 bases are a match to TRBD2. The V and J ends lost 1 base and 3 bases, in that order; junction bases with no gene match: 5. The germline V gene encodes CDR1 SGHVS and CDR2 FNYEAQ. This CDR3 is built from 16 residues. DNA for the CDR3: TGTGCCAGCAGCTTAGGAGGCCTAGCGGGGACAGATACGCAGTATTTT. It codes for CASSLGGLAGTDTQYF.

The chain recombines TRBV5-6 with TRBJ2-3, with D tentatively TRBD2 (5 bases). This CDR3 contains 15 residues. V dropped 5 bases and J dropped 0 bases, with 13 bases sitting between them. Germline CDR1 and CDR2: SGHDT and YYEEEE. The CDR3 here is CASSIGSTSTDTQYF. The CDR3, as DNA: TGTGCCAGCAGTATAGGGAGCACTAGCACAGATACGCAGTATTTT. The variable domain in full, completed from reference TRBV5-6 and TRBJ2-3, reads DAGVTQSPTHLIKTRGQQVTLRCSPKSGHDTVSWYQQALGQGPQFIFQYYEEEERQRGNFPDRFSGHQFPNYSSELNVNALLLGDSALYLCASSIGSTSTDTQYFGPGTRLTVL.

The chain recombines TRBV5-4 with TRBJ2-3, with 9 nucleotides matching TRBD1. The CDR3 contains 16 residues. Germline V gives CDR1 SGHNT, CDR2 YYREEE (reference sequence). J gave up 4 bases and V 0 bases, and 6 bases lay outside the gene matches. The CDR3: CASSLGRTGVADTQYF. The CDR3 nucleotides read TGTGCCAGCAGCTTGGGACGGACAGGGGTGGCAGATACGCAGTATTTT.

J is TRBJ2-3 and V is TRBV28; perhaps TRBD2 as D (5 bases). The CDR3 is 14 amino acids. From germline, CDR1 is MDHEN and CDR2 SYDVKM. The germline V and J ends were trimmed by 3 bases and 5 bases, with 12 bases remaining between them. The CDR3 region has the DNA TGTGCCAGCAGTTTTAGACGGGGTGGAGATACGCAGTATTTT. As protein: CASSFRRGGDTQYF.

In its sample, this clone was seen a few times. V gene TRBV4-1 combines with J gene TRBJ1-4; D might be TRBD1 (5 bases). Germline assignment: CDR1 MGHRA and CDR2 YSYEKL. Deletions cut 0 bases from V and 7 bases from J, with 18 bases between. The CDR3 sequence is 17 residues long. The CDR3 loop reads CASSQDRGRLRSEKLFF. The DNA of the CDR3 is TGCGCCAGCAGCCAAGATCGGGGGAGGTTACGGAGTGAAAAACTGTTTTTT.

The gene calls are TRBV5-6 and TRBJ1-5; D remains unclear. Germline CDR1 SGHDT, CDR2 YYEEEE. CDR3 length: 13 amino acids. V was cut by 4 bases and J by 4 bases, with 9 bases left in between. The CDR3 DNA reads as TGTGCCAGCAGCCCCGACGGGAATCAGCCCCAGCATTTT. Its protein product is CASSPDGNQPQHF. The entire variable domain, with the rest obtained from reference TRBV5-6 and TRBJ1-5, is as follows: DAGVTQSPTHLIKTRGQQVTLRCSPKSGHDTVSWYQQALGQGPQFIFQYYEEEERQRGNFPDRFSGHQFPNYSSELNVNALLLGDSALYLCASSPDGNQPQHFGDGTRLSIL.